The next 25 T cell receptor beta chains were all read from a single sample in a study of blood T cell repertoires in COVID-19. Sequenced by immunoSEQ multiplex PCR; TCRdb stores in-frame clones only, minus some. The sample has 35,000 to 50,000 clones, 89% seen once. The sample comprised peripheral blood. These receptors all stem from a man between 65 and 79 years old with active COVID-19.

This chain connects TRBV28 to TRBJ2-5; D may be TRBD1 (7 bases). Germline loops: CDR1 MDHEN, CDR2 SYDVKM. The CDR3 length is 15 residues. Trimming shortened V by 6 bases and J by 4 bases, and 18 bases separated the two germline ends. CDR3 sequence reads: CASSLPQGEAETQYF. The CDR3 DNA reads as TGTGCCAGCAGCCTACCCCAGGGGGAGGCAGAGACCCAGTACTTC.

This CDR3 is CATSDPDRDPPRYEQYF. As DNA, the CDR3 is TGTGCCACCAGTGACCCCGACAGGGATCCTCCTCGTTACGAGCAGTACTTC. This chain uses TRBV24-1 with TRBJ2-7; 7 bases are a match to TRBD1. Germline loops: CDR1 KGHDR, CDR2 SFDVKD. The CDR3 extends over 17 amino acids. The ends lost 4 bases at V and 4 bases at J; junction bases unmatched: 15.

The J gene is TRBJ2-5, the V gene TRBV10-3, with 9 bases aligning to TRBD1. The trim removed 6 bases at V and 5 bases at J, leaving 7 bases unmatched. Germline V gives CDR1 ENHRY, CDR2 SYGVKD. CDR3 length: 14 residues. In nucleotides, the CDR3 is TGTGCCATCAGCCGGGACAGGGAGGGGGAGACCCAGTACTTC. It translates to CAISRDREGETQYF.

The J gene is TRBJ1-5, the V gene TRBV16, with D unresolved. V was pared by 3 bases and J by 7 bases, with 16 bases between. The germline V gene encodes CDR1 KGHSY and CDR2 FQNENV. This CDR3 spans 15 amino acids. CDR3 sequence reads: CASSQGVIGEQPQHF. The CDR3, as DNA: TGTGCCAGCAGCCAGGGTGTTATTGGGGAGCAGCCCCAGCATTTT.

Written as DNA, the CDR3 is TGCAGTGCTAGGACAGGGAGGAAACTGTTTTTT. Translation gives CSARTGRKLFF. This chain joins TRBV20-1 and TRBJ1-4, with 7 bases identical to TRBD1. The CDR3 consists of 11 residues. Germline trimming cut 3 bases from V and 11 bases from J; bases unmatched to any gene: 3. Germline V lookup: CDR1 DFQATT, CDR2 SNEGSKA (reference sequence).

The chain recombines TRBV11-2 with TRBJ1-1, with a possible D match to TRBD1 (5 bases). V was clipped by 4 bases and J by 7 bases, with 19 bases between them. The CDR3 length is 15 residues. Per the germline V gene, CDR1 is SGHAT and CDR2 is FQNNGV. The CDR3 sequence: CASSSTRGSRFEAFF. The DNA of the CDR3 is TGTGCCAGCAGCTCGACCCGGGGGTCTCGTTTTGAAGCTTTCTTT.

The rearrangement links TRBV5-1 to TRBJ1-1, with TRBD1 identical over 11 bases. Germline CDR1 and CDR2: SGHRS and YFSETQ. The ends lost 4 bases at V and 4 bases at J; junction bases unmatched: 9. CDR3 length: 16 residues. The CDR3 here is CASSPGQGVGGTEAFF. The CDR3 coding sequence is TGCGCCAGCAGCCCGGGACAGGGGGTCGGGGGCACTGAAGCTTTCTTT. The full variable domain, completed using reference TRBV5-1 and TRBJ1-1, is KAGVTQTPRYLIKTRGQQVTLSCSPISGHRSVSWYQQTPGQGLQFLFEYFSETQRNKGNFPGRFSGRQFSNSRSEMNVSTLELGDSALYLCASSPGQGVGGTEAFFGQGTRLTVV.

The chain joins TRBV2 to TRBJ2-7; 10 bases line up with TRBD2. This CDR3 is built from 16 residues. The V and J ends lost 3 bases and 4 bases, in that order; junction bases with no gene match: 9. The germline V gene encodes CDR1 SNHLY and CDR2 FYNNEI. The CDR3 sequence: CASSEGRAGGRYEQYF. CDR3 nucleotides: TGTGCCAGCAGTGAGGGGCGAGCGGGGGGGAGGTACGAGCAGTACTTC.

This CDR3 reads CASSQAGTGRSNYGYTF. As DNA, the CDR3 is TGTGCCAGTAGTCAAGCCGGGACAGGGAGGAGTAACTATGGCTACACCTTC. The genes are TRBV19 and TRBJ1-2; 9 nucleotides match TRBD1. CDR3 length: 17 residues. Germline assignment: CDR1 LNHDA and CDR2 SQIVND (reference sequence). V lost 5 bases and J lost 1; bases outside the gene matches: 11.

The chain's CDR3 is CASSLEGSTEAFF. The CDR3 DNA sequence: TGTGCCAGCAGTTTGGAGGGGAGTACTGAAGCTTTCTTT. V is TRBV9 and J is TRBJ1-1; D might be TRBD1 (5 bases). Germline V gene sequence: CDR1 SGDLS, CDR2 YYNGEE. The V end lost 5 bases, the J end lost 5 bases, and 13 bases lay between the germline ends. The CDR3 runs to 13 residues.

This clone appeared once. The V and J genes are TRBV19 and TRBJ1-5; 12 bases agree with TRBD1. The ends lost 7 bases at V and 3 bases at J; junction bases unmatched: 10. The V gene's germline CDR1 is LNHDA and CDR2 SQIVND (reference sequence). The CDR3 totals 17 residues. CDR3: CASKFWGTGGDNQPQHF. The CDR3 DNA sequence: TGTGCCAGTAAATTTTGGGGGACAGGGGGCGACAATCAGCCCCAGCATTTT. The entire variable domain, with the rest obtained from reference TRBV19 and TRBJ1-5, is as follows: DGGITQSPKYLFRKEGQNVTLSCEQNLNHDAMYWYRQDPGQGLRLIYYSQIVNDFQKGDIAEGYSVSREKKESFPLTVTSAQKNPTAFYLCASKFWGTGGDNQPQHFGDGTRLSIL.

This chain links TRBV6-5 with TRBJ1-5, with D possibly matching TRBD1 (6 bases). Germline V gene data show CDR1 as MNHEY and CDR2 as SVGAGI. This CDR3 comprises 14 residues. V lost 8 bases and J lost 0, with 11 bases in between. The CDR3 sequence: CASSGQYSNQPQHF. The CDR3 coding sequence is TGTGCCAGCTCTGGACAGTATAGCAATCAGCCCCAGCATTTT.

Turning to this clone: Distinct nucleotide sequences in the sample also encode this CDR3. CDR3 in DNA: TGTGCCAGCAGCTCGCGAGAGACCCAGTACTTC. Its translation: CASSSRETQYF. The V gene is TRBV7-9, the J gene TRBJ2-5; D remains unclear. In germline, CDR1 is SEHNR, CDR2 FQNEAQ (reference sequence). The V and J ends lost 4 bases and 4 bases respectively, with 4 bases between them. The CDR3 extends over 11 amino acids.

The chain carries TRBV11-2 and TRBJ2-1, with TRBD2 matching over 9 bases. The germline gives CDR1 SGHAT, CDR2 FQNNGV. This CDR3 spans 15 amino acids. The trim removed 1 base at V and 9 bases at J, leaving 7 bases unmatched. CDR3 bases: TGTGCCAGCAGCTTAGTTGCGGGGGGGCGCGGTGAGCAGTTCTTC. Amino acids: CASSLVAGGRGEQFF.

The CDR3 region is CASSGSYEQYF. The CDR3, as DNA: TGTGCCAGCAGCGGTTCTTACGAGCAGTACTTC. The rearrangement links TRBV6-4 to TRBJ2-7; D unclear. CDR1 and CDR2 from the germline V gene are MRHNA and SNTAGT. Trimming removed 6 bases from V and 4 bases from J, with 7 bases in between. The length of the CDR3 is 11 residues.

CDR3 sequence: CASSETGGADGYTF. The CDR3 coding sequence is TGTGCCAGCAGCGAAACAGGGGGCGCGGATGGCTACACCTTC. The rearrangement uses TRBV7-8 and TRBJ1-2; 9 bases agree with TRBD1. Unmatched junction bases numbered 7, after V lost 5 bases and J lost 6 bases. This CDR3 is built from 14 residues. In germline, CDR1 is SGHVS, CDR2 FQNEAQ.

A remark on this clone: Distinct nucleotide sequences in the sample also encode this CDR3. V gene TRBV27 combines with J gene TRBJ2-2; tentative D call: TRBD1 (6 bases). CDR1 is MNHEY, CDR2 SMNVEV, per germline (reference sequence). The CDR3 consists of 16 residues. V dropped 3 bases and J dropped 5 bases, with 16 bases sitting between them. CDR3 in DNA: TGTGCCAGCAGTTTCCGAGGACAGCTACTAACCGGGGAGCTGTTTTTT. Translation gives CASSFRGQLLTGELFF.

This chain joins TRBV11-2 and TRBJ1-1; TRBD1 aligns across 8 bases. The CDR3 has 15 amino acids. CDR1 is SGHAT, CDR2 FQNNGV, per germline. Trimming took 2 bases from V and 10 from J; bases not matched to a gene: 12. CDR3 in amino acids: CASSLQIQGAVAAFF. Here the CDR3 DNA reads TGTGCCAGCAGCTTACAAATTCAGGGGGCGGTTGCAGCTTTCTTT.

This rearrangement joins TRBV6-5 to TRBJ2-5; 7 nucleotides align to TRBD2. The germline V gene has CDR1 MNHEY and CDR2 SVGAGI. This CDR3 spans 16 amino acids. The trim removed 3 bases at V and 1 base at J, leaving 8 bases unmatched. The CDR3 loop is CASSYSPGGIQETQYF. In nucleotides, the CDR3 is TGTGCCAGCAGTTATTCTCCGGGGGGTATCCAAGAGACCCAGTACTTC.

CDR3 nucleotides: TGTGCCAGCAGTACCGGGACAGGGGACGACGAGCAGTACTTC. Protein: CASSTGTGDDEQYF. The V call is TRBV6-2 or TRBV6-3, the J call TRBJ2-7; 10 nucleotides match TRBD1. The CDR3 sequence is 14 residues long. In germline, CDR1 is MNHEY, CDR2 SVGEGT. V shed 5 bases, J shed 5 bases, and the junction held 6 bases outside the gene matches.

The V and J genes are TRBV11-2 and TRBJ1-4; D is unresolved. The V end lost 1 base, the J end lost 7 bases, and 10 bases lay between the germline ends. Germline V gives CDR1 SGHAT, CDR2 FQNNGV. This CDR3 comprises 14 residues. The CDR3 sequence: CASSLAAGGEKLFF. The CDR3 DNA follows: TGTGCCAGCAGCTTAGCGGCAGGAGGTGAAAAACTGTTTTTT.

This rearrangement joins TRBV11-2 to TRBJ2-7; 7 bases are a match to TRBD2. The CDR3 loop spans 17 amino acids. Per germline, CDR1 SGHAT and CDR2 FQNNGV. The junction had 9 bases not matched to a gene; V was cut back by 0 bases and J by 1 base. This chain's CDR3 is CASSLDEGLTVSYEQYF. The CDR3 bases are TGTGCCAGCAGCTTAGATGAGGGACTAACTGTATCCTACGAGCAGTACTTC. The full variable domain, rest sourced from reference TRBV11-2 and TRBJ2-7, is EAGVAQSPRYKIIEKRQSVAFWCNPISGHATLYWYQQILGQGPKLLIQFQNNGVVDDSQLPKDRFSAERLKGVDSTLKIQPAKLEDSAVYLCASSLDEGLTVSYEQYFGPGTRLTVT.

The CDR3 DNA sequence: TGTGCCAGCAGTTTAGTTTTTCGGGAGACCCAGTACTTC. Translating it yields CASSLVFRETQYF. The chain couples TRBV12-3 or TRBV12-4 to TRBJ2-5, with D unclear. The ends were cut back, 1 base at V and 5 bases at J, with 8 bases in the middle. This CDR3 comprises 13 residues.

This clone was found once. The V and J genes are TRBV27 and TRBJ2-7, with D possibly TRBD2 on 5 matching bases. Germline CDR1 MNHEY, CDR2 SMNVEV (reference sequence). The ends were cut back, 7 bases at V and 1 base at J, with 20 bases in the middle. The CDR3 runs to 16 residues. The CDR3: CASMALTGISSYEQYF. CDR3 DNA sequence: TGTGCCAGCATGGCCCTGACGGGGATAAGTTCCTACGAGCAGTACTTC.

This clone was found a few times. The V call is TRBV23-1, the J call TRBJ2-7; D may be TRBD1 (5 bases). Being an ORF, TRBV23-1 has a function that is uncertain. V shed 4 bases and J shed 0 bases, with 16 bases lying between them. The CDR3 length is 16 residues. For the CDR3, the DNA is TGCGCCAGCAGTCCCCCTGCAGGGAAATTCTCCTACGAGCAGTACTTC. It codes for CASSPPAGKFSYEQYF.